This TCR beta chain was observed in a study of cytomegalovirus exposure and HLA in healthy donors. Study results and limitations: The study labeled 180 or so TCR beta chains cytomegalovirus-associated. Prediction of most subjects' HLA-A and HLA-B alleles by TCR beta sequences was reportedly accurate. Several top significant clusters appeared, in a later analysis, to be linked to common viral pathogens.

Turning to this clone: Its target is unknown.

PCR was performed using 60 Vbeta and 13 Jbeta primers. The repertoire was sequenced with immunoSEQ multiplex PCR; TCRdb's copy has only in-frame clones and lacks some. This sample has under 80,000 clones, with about 71% found just once. V shed 0 bases and J shed 3 bases, with 11 bases lying between them. The germline gives CDR1 MNHEY, CDR2 SVGAGI. This CDR3 has 15 residues. The chain recombines TRBV6-5 with TRBJ2-5, with D possibly TRBD2 on 5 matching bases. This TCR derives from a woman aged 40 to 55 in good health and CMV-seronegative. The sequenced sample was PBMCs. CDR3 in amino acids: CASSYSGSDEETQYF. In nucleotides, the CDR3 is TGTGCCAGCAGTTACTCGGGGAGTGATGAAGAGACCCAGTACTTC.